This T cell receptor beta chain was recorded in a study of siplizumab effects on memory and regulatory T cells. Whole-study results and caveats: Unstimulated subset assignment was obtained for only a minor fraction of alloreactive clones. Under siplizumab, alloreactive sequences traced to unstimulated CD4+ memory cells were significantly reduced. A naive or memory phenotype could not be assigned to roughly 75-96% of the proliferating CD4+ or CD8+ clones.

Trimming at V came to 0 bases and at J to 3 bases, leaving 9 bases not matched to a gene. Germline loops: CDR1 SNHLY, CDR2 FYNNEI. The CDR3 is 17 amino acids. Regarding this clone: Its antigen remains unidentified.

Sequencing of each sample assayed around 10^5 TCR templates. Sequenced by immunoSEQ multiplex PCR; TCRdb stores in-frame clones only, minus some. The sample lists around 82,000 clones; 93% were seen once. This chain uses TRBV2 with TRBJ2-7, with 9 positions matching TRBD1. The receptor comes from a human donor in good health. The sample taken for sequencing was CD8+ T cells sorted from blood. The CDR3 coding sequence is TGTGCCAGCAGTGAAGCGCTTCCACAGGGGGCAGACTACGAGCAGTACTTC. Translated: CASSEALPQGADYEQYF.